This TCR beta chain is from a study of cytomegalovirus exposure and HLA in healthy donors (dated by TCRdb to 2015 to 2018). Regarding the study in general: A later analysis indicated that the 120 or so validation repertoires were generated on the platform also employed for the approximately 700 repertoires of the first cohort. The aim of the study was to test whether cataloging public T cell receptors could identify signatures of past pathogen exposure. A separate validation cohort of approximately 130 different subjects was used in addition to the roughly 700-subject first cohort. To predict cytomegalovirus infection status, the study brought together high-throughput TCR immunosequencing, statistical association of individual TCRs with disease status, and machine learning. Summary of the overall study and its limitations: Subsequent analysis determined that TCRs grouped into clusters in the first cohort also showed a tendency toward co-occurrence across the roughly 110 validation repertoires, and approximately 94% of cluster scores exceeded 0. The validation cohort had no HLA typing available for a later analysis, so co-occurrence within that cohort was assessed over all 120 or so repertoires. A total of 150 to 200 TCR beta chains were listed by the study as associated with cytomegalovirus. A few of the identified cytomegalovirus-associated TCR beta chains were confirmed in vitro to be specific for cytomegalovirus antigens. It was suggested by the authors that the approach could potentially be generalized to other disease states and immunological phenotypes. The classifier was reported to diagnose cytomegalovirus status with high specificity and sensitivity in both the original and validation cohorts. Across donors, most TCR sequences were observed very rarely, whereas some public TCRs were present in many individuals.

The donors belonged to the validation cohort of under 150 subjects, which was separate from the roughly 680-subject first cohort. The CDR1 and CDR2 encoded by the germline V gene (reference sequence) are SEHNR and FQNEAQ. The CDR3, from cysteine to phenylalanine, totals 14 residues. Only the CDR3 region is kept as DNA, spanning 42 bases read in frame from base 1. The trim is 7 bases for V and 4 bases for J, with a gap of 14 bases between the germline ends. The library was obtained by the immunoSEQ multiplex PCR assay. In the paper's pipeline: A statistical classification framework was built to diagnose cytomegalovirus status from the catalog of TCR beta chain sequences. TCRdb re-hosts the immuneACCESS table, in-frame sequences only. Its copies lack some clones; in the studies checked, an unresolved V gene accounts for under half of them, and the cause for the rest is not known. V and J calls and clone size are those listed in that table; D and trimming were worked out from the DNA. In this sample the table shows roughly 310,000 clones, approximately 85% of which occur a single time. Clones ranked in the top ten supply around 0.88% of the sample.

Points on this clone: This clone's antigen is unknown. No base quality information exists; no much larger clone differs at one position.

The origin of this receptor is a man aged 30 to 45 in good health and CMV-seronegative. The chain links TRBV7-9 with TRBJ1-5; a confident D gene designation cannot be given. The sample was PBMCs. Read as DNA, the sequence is TGTGCCAGCACCAGTGAGGGTGCAAATCAGCCCCAGCATTTT. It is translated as CASTSEGANQPQHF.